Sequencing of this TCR beta chain was carried out in a study of blood T cell repertoires in COVID-19. Clones were sequenced by immunoSEQ multiplex PCR, and TCRdb holds only the in-frame ones, with some missing. The repertoire includes fewer than 40,000 clones, roughly 90% of them detected once, and more than 9.5% sits in the top ten. The germline V gene has CDR1 MNHEY and CDR2 SMNVEV (reference sequence). The CDR3 is made up of 13 amino acids. The germline V and J ends were trimmed by 10 bases and 0 bases, with 11 bases remaining between them. The sample consisted of peripheral blood. The rearrangement links TRBV27 to TRBJ2-3; D not resolved. The TCR sequence derives from a human donor in a cohort sampled during active COVID-19. CDR3 nucleotide sequence: TGTGCCACCAGACTCCCTAGCACAGATACGCAGTATTTT. Translating it yields CATRLPSTDTQYF.